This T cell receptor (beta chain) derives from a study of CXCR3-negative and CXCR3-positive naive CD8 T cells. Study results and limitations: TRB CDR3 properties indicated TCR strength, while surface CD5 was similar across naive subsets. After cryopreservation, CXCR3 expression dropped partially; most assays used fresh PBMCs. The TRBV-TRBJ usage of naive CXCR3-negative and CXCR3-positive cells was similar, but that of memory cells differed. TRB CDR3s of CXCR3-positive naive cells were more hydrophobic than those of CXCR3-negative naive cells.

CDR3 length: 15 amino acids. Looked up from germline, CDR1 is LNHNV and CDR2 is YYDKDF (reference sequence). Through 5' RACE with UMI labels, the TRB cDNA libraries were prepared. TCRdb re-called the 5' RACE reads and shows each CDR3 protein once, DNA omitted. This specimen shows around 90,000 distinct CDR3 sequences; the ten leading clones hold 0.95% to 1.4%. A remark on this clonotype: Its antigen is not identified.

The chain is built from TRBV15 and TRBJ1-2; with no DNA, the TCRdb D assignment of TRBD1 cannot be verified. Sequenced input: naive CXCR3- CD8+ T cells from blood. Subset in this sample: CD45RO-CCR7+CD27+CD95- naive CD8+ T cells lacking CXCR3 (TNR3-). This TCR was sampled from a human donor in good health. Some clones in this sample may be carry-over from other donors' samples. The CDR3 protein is CATSRTTESNYGYTF.